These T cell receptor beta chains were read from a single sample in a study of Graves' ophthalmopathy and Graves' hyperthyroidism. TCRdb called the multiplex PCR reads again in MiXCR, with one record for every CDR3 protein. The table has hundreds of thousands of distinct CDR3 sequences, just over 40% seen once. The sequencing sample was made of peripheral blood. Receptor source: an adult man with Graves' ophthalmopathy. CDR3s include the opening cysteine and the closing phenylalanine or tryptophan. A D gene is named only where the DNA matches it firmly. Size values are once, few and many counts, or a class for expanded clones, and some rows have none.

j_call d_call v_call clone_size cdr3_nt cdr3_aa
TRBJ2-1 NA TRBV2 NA TGTGCCAGCAGTGAGCGGCATGAGCAGTTCTTC CASSERHEQFF
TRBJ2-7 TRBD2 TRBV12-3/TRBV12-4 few TGTGCCAGCAGTCCTGGACTAGCGGGAGCGTACACCTACGAGCAGTACTTC CASSPGLAGAYTYEQYF
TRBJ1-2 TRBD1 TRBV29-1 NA TGCAGCGGCGACGGGACAGGGGAGGATGGCTACACCTTC CSGDGTGEDGYTF
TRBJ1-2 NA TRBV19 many TGTGCCAGTAGTACTACCGGACAGTCCACGAACTATGGCTACACCTTC CASSTTGQSTNYGYTF
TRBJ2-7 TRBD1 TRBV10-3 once TGTGCCTCTCGCCCGGACAGGCCCTCCTACGAGCAGTACTTC CASRPDRPSYEQYF
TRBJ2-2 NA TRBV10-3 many TGTGCCATCAGTGAGTCGCGGGGTTCCACCGGGGAGCTGTTTTTT CAISESRGSTGELFF
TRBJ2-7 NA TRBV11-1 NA TGTGCCAGCAGTAGAAATCCAGGGGCGGTTGACTACGAGCAGTACTTC CASSRNPGAVDYEQYF
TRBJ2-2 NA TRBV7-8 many TGTGCCAGCAGCTACATTCAGACGGTGAACACCGGGGAGCTGTTTTTT CASSYIQTVNTGELFF
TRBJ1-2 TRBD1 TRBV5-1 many TGCGCCAGCAGCTTAAGCGGGGACAGCCACTATGGCTACACCTTC CASSLSGDSHYGYTF
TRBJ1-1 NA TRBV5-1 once TGCGCCAGCAGCTTGGAAAACGGGGGACCGAACACTGAAGCTTTCTTT CASSLENGGPNTEAFF
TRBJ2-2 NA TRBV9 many TGTGCCAGCAGCCCCCCCCTAAACACCGGGGAGCTGTTTTTT CASSPPLNTGELFF
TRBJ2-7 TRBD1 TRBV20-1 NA TGCAGTGCTAGAGGGGGCGACAGGGGTCAGTTCCCCTACGAGCAGTACTTC CSARGGDRGQFPYEQYF
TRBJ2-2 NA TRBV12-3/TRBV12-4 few TGTGCCAGCAGTTGGGGTGACGCCGGGGAGCTGTTTTTT CASSWGDAGELFF
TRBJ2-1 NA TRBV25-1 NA TGTGCCAGCAGTGACCTTAATGAGCAGTTCTTC CASSDLNEQFF
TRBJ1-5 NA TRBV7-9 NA TGTGCCAGCAGCTTAGGCGGGGAGTATCAGCCCCAGCATTTT CASSLGGEYQPQHF